This T cell receptor (beta chain) was sequenced for a study of CD8 T cells in Susac syndrome. Recently defined diagnostic criteria classed the Susac syndrome patients as definite or probable. Negative isolation was applied to CD8+ and CD4+ T cells, and FACS enrichment was applied to TEMRA cells. RNA in amounts of roughly 0.45 to 1 ug was reverse transcribed with random hexamers. TCRdb redid the calling of the immunoSEQ multiplex PCR reads with MiXCR, one entry per CDR3 protein. The sample consists of about 140,000 distinct CDR3 sequences, around 95% of them appearing once. This clonotype was seen just once. The V and J ends lost 8 bases and 3 bases, in that order; junction bases with no gene match: 9. Germline CDR1 reads ENHRY; CDR2 reads SYGVKD. This CDR3 has 15 amino acids.

Sequencing was performed on CD4+ T cells from PBMCs. This sequence was found in a human donor with Susac syndrome. The chain combines TRBV10-3 with TRBJ2-5; 10 bases map to TRBD1. CDR3 sequence (DNA): TGTGCCATCTCACGACAGGGGGCTGGGGAAGAGACCCAGTACTTC. Encoded protein: CAISRQGAGEETQYF.